This T cell receptor (beta chain) was profiled in a study of technical replicates of blood from a handful of donors. The CDR3 runs to 12 residues. The ends were cut back, 4 bases at V and 3 bases at J, with 4 bases in the middle. The germline V gene encodes CDR1 SGHVS and CDR2 FQNEAQ. The table came from immunoSEQ multiplex PCR; TCRdb's copy has only in-frame clones and leaves some out. Here the sample spans about 79,000 clones, 90% to 95% being singletons. Sequencing input: T cells isolated from PBMCs. The chain employs TRBV7-8 and TRBJ2-1; no definite D call. This sequence originates from a human donor in good health. This chain's CDR3 is CASSSGYNEQFF. The CDR3 nucleotides are TGTGCCAGCAGCTCCGGCTACAATGAGCAGTTCTTC.